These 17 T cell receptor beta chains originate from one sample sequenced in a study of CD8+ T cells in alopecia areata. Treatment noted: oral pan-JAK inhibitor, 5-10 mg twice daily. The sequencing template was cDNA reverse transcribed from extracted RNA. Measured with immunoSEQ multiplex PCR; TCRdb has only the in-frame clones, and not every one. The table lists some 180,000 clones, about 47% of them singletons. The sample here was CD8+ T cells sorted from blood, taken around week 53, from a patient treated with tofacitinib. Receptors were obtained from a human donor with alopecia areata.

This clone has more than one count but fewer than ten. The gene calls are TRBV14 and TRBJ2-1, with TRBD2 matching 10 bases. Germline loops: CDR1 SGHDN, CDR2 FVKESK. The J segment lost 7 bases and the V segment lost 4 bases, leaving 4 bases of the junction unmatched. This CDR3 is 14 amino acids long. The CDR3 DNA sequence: TGTGCCAGCAGCCTAGCGGGGGGTCGGAATGAGCAGTTCTTC. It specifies CASSLAGGRNEQFF.

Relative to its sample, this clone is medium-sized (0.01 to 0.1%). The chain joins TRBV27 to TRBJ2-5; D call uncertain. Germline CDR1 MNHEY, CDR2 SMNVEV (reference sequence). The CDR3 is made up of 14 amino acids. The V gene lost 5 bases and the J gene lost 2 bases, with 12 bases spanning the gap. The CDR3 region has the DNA TGTGCCAGCAGTCCCCTAACCCGACAAGAGACCCAGTACTTC. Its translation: CASSPLTRQETQYF.

DNA of the CDR3: TGTGCCAGCAGCCCCGGACCCCTCCGGGAGACCCAGTACTTC. Its protein is CASSPGPLRETQYF. The J gene is TRBJ2-5, the V gene TRBV9; D uncertain. Trimming took off 4 bases at V and 5 bases at J, with 15 bases between the two ends. Germline loops: CDR1 SGDLS, CDR2 YYNGEE. This CDR3 contains 14 residues.

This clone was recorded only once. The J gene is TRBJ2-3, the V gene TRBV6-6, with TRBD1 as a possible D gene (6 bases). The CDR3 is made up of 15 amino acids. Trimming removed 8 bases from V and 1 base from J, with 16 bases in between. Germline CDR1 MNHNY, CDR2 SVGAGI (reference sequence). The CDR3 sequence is CASSRQDRGTDTQYF. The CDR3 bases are TGTGCCAGCTCCAGACAGGACCGGGGCACAGATACGCAGTATTTT.

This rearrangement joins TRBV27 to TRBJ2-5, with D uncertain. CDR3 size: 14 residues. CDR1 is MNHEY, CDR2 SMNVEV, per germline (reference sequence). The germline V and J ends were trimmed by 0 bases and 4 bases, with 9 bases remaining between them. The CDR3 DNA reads TGTGCCAGCAGTTTATCGAAGCGATCAGAGACCCAGTACTTC. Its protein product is CASSLSKRSETQYF.

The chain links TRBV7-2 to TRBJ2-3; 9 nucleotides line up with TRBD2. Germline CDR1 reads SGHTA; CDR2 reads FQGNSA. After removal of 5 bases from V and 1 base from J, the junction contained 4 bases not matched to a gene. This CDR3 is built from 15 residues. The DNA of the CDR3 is TGTGCCAGCAGCCCTAGCGGGGTGGGCACAGATACGCAGTATTTT. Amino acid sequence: CASSPSGVGTDTQYF.

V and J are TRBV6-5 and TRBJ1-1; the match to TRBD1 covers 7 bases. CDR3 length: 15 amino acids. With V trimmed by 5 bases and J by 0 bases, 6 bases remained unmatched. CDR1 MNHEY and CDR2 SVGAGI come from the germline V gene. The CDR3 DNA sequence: TGTGCCAGCAGTAGACAGGGAAAGGTGAACACTGAAGCTTTCTTT. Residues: CASSRQGKVNTEAFF.

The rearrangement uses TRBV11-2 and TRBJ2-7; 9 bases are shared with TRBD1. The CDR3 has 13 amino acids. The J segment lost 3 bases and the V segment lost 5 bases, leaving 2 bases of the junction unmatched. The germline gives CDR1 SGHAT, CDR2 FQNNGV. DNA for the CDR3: TGTGCCAGCAGCGAGGGACAGGGCTACGAGCAGTACTTC. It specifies CASSEGQGYEQYF.

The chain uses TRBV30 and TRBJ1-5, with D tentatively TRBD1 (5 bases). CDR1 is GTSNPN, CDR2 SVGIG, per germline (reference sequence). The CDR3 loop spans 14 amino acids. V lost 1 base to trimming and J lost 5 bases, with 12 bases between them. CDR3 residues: CAWSGDSYDQPQHF. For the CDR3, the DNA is TGTGCCTGGAGTGGAGACAGTTACGATCAGCCCCAGCATTTT.

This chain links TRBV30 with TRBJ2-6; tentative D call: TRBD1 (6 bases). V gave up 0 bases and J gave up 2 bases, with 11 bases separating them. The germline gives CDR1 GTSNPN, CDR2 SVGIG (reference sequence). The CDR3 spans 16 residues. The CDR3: CAWSVHPGAGANVLTF. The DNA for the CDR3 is TGTGCCTGGAGTGTACACCCAGGGGCTGGGGCCAACGTCCTGACTTTC.

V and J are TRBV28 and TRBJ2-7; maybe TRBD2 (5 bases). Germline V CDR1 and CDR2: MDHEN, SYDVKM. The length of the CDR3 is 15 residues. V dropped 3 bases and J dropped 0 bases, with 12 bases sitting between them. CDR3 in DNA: TGTGCCAGCAGTTTTAGTAAGCGGCCCTCCTACGAGCAGTACTTC. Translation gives CASSFSKRPSYEQYF. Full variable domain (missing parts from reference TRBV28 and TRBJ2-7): DVKVTQSSRYLVKRTGEKVFLECVQDMDHENMFWYRQDPGLGLRLIYFSYDVKMKEKGDIPEGYSVSREKKERFSLILESASTNQTSMYLCASSFSKRPSYEQYFGPGTRLTVT.

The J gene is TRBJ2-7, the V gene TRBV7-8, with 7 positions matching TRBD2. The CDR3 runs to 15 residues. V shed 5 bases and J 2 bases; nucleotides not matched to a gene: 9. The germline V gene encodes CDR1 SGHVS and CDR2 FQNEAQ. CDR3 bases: TGTGCCAGCAGCCAACACGGGGGGTTGACCTACGAGCAGTACTTC. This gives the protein CASSQHGGLTYEQYF.

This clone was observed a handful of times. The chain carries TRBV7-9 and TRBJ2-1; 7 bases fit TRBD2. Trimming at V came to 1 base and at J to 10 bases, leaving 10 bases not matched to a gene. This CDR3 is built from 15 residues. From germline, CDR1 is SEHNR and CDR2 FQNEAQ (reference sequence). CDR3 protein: CASSLGPGTTVEQFF. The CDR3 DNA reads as TGTGCCAGCAGCTTAGGACCCGGGACTACTGTCGAGCAGTTCTTC.

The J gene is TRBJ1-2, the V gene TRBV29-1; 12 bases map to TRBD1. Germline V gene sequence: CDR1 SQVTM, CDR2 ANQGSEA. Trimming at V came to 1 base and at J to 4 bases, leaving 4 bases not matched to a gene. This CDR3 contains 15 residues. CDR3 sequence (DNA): TGCAGCGTTGAAGGCGGGACAGGGGGCGTCTATGGCTACACCTTC. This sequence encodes CSVEGGTGGVYGYTF.

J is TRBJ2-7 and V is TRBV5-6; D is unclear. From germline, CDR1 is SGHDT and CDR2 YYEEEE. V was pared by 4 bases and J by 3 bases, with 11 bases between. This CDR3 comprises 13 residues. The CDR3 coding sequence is TGTGCCAGCAGCCCAGGAGCCGGCTACGAGCAGTACTTC. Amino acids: CASSPGAGYEQYF. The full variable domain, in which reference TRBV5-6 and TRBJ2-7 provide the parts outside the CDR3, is DAGVTQSPTHLIKTRGQQVTLRCSPKSGHDTVSWYQQALGQGPQFIFQYYEEEERQRGNFPDRFSGHQFPNYSSELNVNALLLGDSALYLCASSPGAGYEQYFGPGTRLTVT.

The CDR3 region has the DNA TGTGCTAGTGGTCCCTGGAGGGGGGTTGACAATGAGCAGTTCTTC. This gives the protein CASGPWRGVDNEQFF. V usage is TRBV12-5 and J usage is TRBJ2-1; D may correspond to TRBD1 or TRBD2 (6 bases each). Germline loops: CDR1 LGHNT, CDR2 FRNRAP. V was trimmed by 5 bases and J by 5 bases, leaving 16 bases between them. CDR3 size: 15 residues.

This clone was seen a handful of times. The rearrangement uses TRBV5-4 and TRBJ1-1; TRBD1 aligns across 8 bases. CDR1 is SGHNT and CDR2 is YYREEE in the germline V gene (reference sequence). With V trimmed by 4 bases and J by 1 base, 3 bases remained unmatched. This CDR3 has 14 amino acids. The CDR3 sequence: CASSPGQGNTEAFF. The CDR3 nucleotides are TGTGCCAGCAGCCCCGGACAGGGGAACACTGAAGCTTTCTTT.